These 28 T cell receptor beta chains were all obtained from the same sample, sequenced in a study of preoperative IRX-2 immunotherapy in early breast cancer. Clones were read by immunoSEQ multiplex PCR, and TCRdb kept only the in-frame ones, dropping some. The repertoire includes 2,000 to 2,500 clones, 67% of them detected once, and about a tenth sits in the top ten. Treatment indicated: preoperative locoregional IRX-2 cytokine immunotherapy. Sequencing used tumor tissue, obtained before IRX-2 immunotherapy. The receptor set was obtained from a human donor with breast cancer.

This rearrangement joins TRBV10-2 to TRBJ2-3, with unresolved D. The CDR3 consists of 13 residues. The germline CDR1 and CDR2 sequences are WSHSY and SAAADI. V lost 2 bases and J lost 4, with 7 bases in between. Here the CDR3 reads CASSEIHPDTQYF. The CDR3 DNA reads as TGCGCCAGCAGTGAGATACATCCAGATACGCAGTATTTT.

The rearrangement links TRBV11-3 to TRBJ2-2; D remains ambiguous. CDR1 is SGHNT, CDR2 YENEEA, per germline. The CDR3 length is 16 residues. V gave up 5 bases and J gave up 5 bases, with 18 bases separating them. The CDR3 sequence is CASSPRELFRTGELFF. The CDR3, as DNA: TGTGCCAGCAGCCCTAGGGAACTTTTTCGGACCGGGGAGCTGTTTTTT.

The count of this clone is one. This chain uses TRBV11-3 with TRBJ1-4, with D possibly matching TRBD1 (6 bases). The CDR3 runs 15 residues. V was shortened by 4 bases and J by 5 bases, with 14 bases between the two germline ends. The germline gives CDR1 SGHNT, CDR2 YENEEA. The CDR3 bases are TGTGCCAGCAGCTCGATGGACAGCCCCAATGAAAAACTGTTTTTT. Protein sequence: CASSSMDSPNEKLFF.

Concerning this clone: Read data end 1 residue before the CDR3 end; the end is taken from the germline J gene. V usage is TRBV6-1 and J usage is TRBJ1-1; TRBD1 might be the D (5 bases). Germline V gene lookup returns CDR1 MNHNS and CDR2 SASEGT. The CDR3 spans 14 residues. V was trimmed by 0 bases and J by 3 bases, leaving 8 bases between them. The CDR3 loop reads CASSEARGYTEAFF. The CDR3 bases that were read are TGTGCCAGCAGTGAAGCGCGGGGGTACACTGAAGCTTTC.

The chain is built from TRBV1 and TRBJ1-1; the table assigns TRBD1, which was not confirmed against the DNA. TRBV1 is noted as a pseudogene. The CDR3 extends over 15 amino acids. The CDR3 bases are TGCGCCAGCAGCCAAGGGGACAGCCTAATAACTGAAGCTTTCTTT. Translated, it gives CASSQGDSLITEAFF.

The V gene is TRBV30, the J gene TRBJ1-2; D call uncertain. CDR1 and CDR2 (germline): GTSNPN, SVGIG (reference sequence). The V end was cut by 4 bases, the J end by 0 bases, with 12 bases between. This CDR3 region has 14 residues. CDR3 coding DNA: TGTGCCTGGAATTCGCGACGAACTAACTATGGCTACACCTTC. Translation: CAWNSRRTNYGYTF.

This clone was seen once. The chain links TRBV11-3 to TRBJ2-7, with TRBD2 identical over 14 bases. Germline V gene sequence: CDR1 SGHNT, CDR2 YENEEA. With V trimmed by 4 bases and J by 6 bases, 8 bases remained unmatched. The CDR3 loop spans 16 amino acids. The CDR3 sequence is CASSSLGLAGAGEQYF. DNA for the CDR3: TGTGCCAGCAGCTCCTTGGGACTAGCGGGGGCCGGCGAGCAGTACTTC.

This clone was observed a handful of times. The rearrangement uses TRBV6-8 and TRBJ1-6; unclear D gene. Per germline, CDR1 MNHGY and CDR2 SAAAGT. The CDR3 is 14 amino acids. The V end was cut by 5 bases, the J end by 5 bases, with 10 bases between. The CDR3 is CASSNPENNSPLHF. Written as DNA, the CDR3 is TGTGCCAGCAGTAATCCGGAAAATAATTCACCCCTCCACTTT.

This clone was detected only a few times. The chain employs TRBV11-3 and TRBJ2-5; 10 nucleotides align to TRBD2. V lost 2 bases, J lost 2 bases, and 2 bases stayed unmatched. CDR3 size: 15 residues. Germline CDR1 SGHNT, CDR2 YENEEA. The CDR3: CASSLLAGDQETQYF. The DNA of the CDR3 is TGTGCCAGCAGCTTACTAGCGGGGGATCAAGAGACCCAGTACTTC.

V usage is TRBV6-8 and J usage is TRBJ2-7; 10 bases fit TRBD1. Per the germline V gene, CDR1 is MNHGY and CDR2 is SAAAGT. CDR3 size: 14 residues. V lost 7 bases and J lost 3; bases outside the gene matches: 6. DNA of the CDR3: TGTGCCAGCAACCGCGACAGGGGGCGCTACGAGCAGTACGTC. Protein product: CASNRDRGRYEQYV.

The CDR3 loop reads CSVASLGGSGVPQYF. CDR3 in DNA: TGCAGCGTTGCTAGTTTAGGGGGCTCGGGTGTGCCGCAGTATTTT. The chain carries TRBV29-1 and TRBJ2-3; 7 bases agree with TRBD1. The CDR3 is 15 residues long. The junction had 17 bases not matched to a gene; V was cut back by 4 bases and J by 10 bases. The germline CDR1 and CDR2 sequences are SQVTM and ANQGSEA.

This chain connects TRBV6-8 to TRBJ1-2; a weak D match, TRBD1 (6 bases). From germline, CDR1 is MNHGY and CDR2 SAAAGT. The CDR3 totals 16 residues. Deletions cut 5 bases from V and 0 bases from J, with 16 bases between. The CDR3 loop is CASSVNEQGSNYGYTF. The CDR3 nucleotides read TGTGCCAGCAGTGTCAATGAACAGGGTTCTAACTATGGCTACACCTTC.

The chain carries TRBV19 and TRBJ2-6; 10 positions agree with TRBD1. The CDR3 is 17 amino acids. V was pared by 5 bases and J by 0 bases, with 4 bases of the junction left unmatched. Germline CDR1 and CDR2: LNHDA and SQIVND (reference sequence). CDR3 sequence reads: CASSPRDRGSGANVLTF. The CDR3 DNA follows: TGTGCCAGTAGTCCCCGGGACAGGGGCTCTGGGGCCAACGTCCTGACTTTC.

The table lists this clone with a few counts. The chain joins TRBV23-1 to TRBJ1-2; 9 nucleotides agree with TRBD1. TRBV23-1 is classed as an ORF, of uncertain function. J was trimmed by 8 bases and V by 6 bases; bases with no gene match: 7. The CDR3 totals 13 residues. The CDR3 nucleotides read TGCGCCAGCAGCCTACAGGGGGCGAGGGGCTACACCTTC. Translated: CASSLQGARGYTF.

The gene calls are TRBV19 and TRBJ2-3; D not resolved. Germline lookup yields CDR1 LNHDA and CDR2 SQIVND (reference sequence). This CDR3 spans 11 amino acids. Trimming removed 1 base at V and 9 bases at J, with 5 bases between. CDR3 nucleotides: TGTGCCAGTAGTATAGTAGCAACGCAGTATTTT. It specifies CASSIVATQYF.

This sequence joins TRBV10-2 and TRBJ2-2, with a tentative D call TRBD1 (5 bases). The germline CDR1 and CDR2 sequences are WSHSY and SAAADI. V was trimmed by 4 bases and J by 3 bases, leaving 9 bases between them. The CDR3 runs to 14 residues. The CDR3 region is CASSVGRDTGELFF. The CDR3 DNA reads as TGCGCCAGCAGTGTTGGCAGGGACACCGGGGAGCTGTTTTTT.

This chain uses TRBV11-3 with TRBJ1-3; TRBD1 matches at 10 bases. CDR3 length equals 17 residues. Germline V gene sequence: CDR1 SGHNT, CDR2 YENEEA. V lost 5 bases, J lost 8 bases, and 15 bases stayed unmatched. CDR3 coding DNA: TGTGCCAGCAGCCCGGAGATACCGGGGGGGACAGGGGACACCATATATTTT. This sequence encodes CASSPEIPGGTGDTIYF.

The chain employs TRBV11-3 and TRBJ2-5; D is possibly TRBD1 or TRBD2 (6 bases each). The germline gives CDR1 SGHNT, CDR2 YENEEA. The V gene lost 3 bases and the J gene lost 4 bases, with 21 bases spanning the gap. The CDR3 consists of 17 residues. CDR3 sequence reads: CASSLGAGGPLIETQYF. CDR3 DNA: TGTGCCAGCAGCTTGGGGGCTGGGGGGCCTCTTATAGAGACCCAGTACTTC.

In its sample, this clone was seen a few times. This chain connects TRBV28 to TRBJ1-5, with TRBD1 as a possible D gene (5 bases). Between the trimmed V and J ends, which lost 5 bases and 3 bases, there was a span of 20 bases. The V gene's germline CDR1 is MDHEN and CDR2 SYDVKM. This CDR3 has 17 amino acids. This chain's CDR3 is CASSNRQTALNNQPQHF. DNA of the CDR3: TGTGCCAGCAGTAACCGACAGACTGCCCTCAACAATCAGCCCCAGCATTTT.

The chain's CDR3 is CSVVWLMNTEAFF. DNA for the CDR3: TGCAGCGTTGTATGGCTAATGAACACTGAAGCTTTCTTT. V and J are TRBV29-1 and TRBJ1-1; D not certain. Germline-derived CDR1 and CDR2 are SQVTM and ANQGSEA. Trimming cost V 4 bases and J 0 bases, with 9 bases left between them. The CDR3 length is 13 residues.

The chain combines TRBV7-5 with TRBJ2-2; the table assigns TRBD2, which was not confirmed against the DNA. TRBV7-5 is a documented pseudogene. The CDR3 length is 19 residues. In nucleotides, the CDR3 is TGTGCCAGCAGCTTAACCTGGCGGGGGAGTTTTACGAACACCGGGGAGCTGTTTTTT. Its protein product is CASSLTWRGSFTNTGELFF.

The gene calls are TRBV12-5 and TRBJ2-1, with 9 positions matching TRBD1. The CDR3 sequence is 16 residues long. After removal of 1 base from V and 5 bases from J, the junction contained 6 bases not matched to a gene. Germline lookup yields CDR1 LGHNT and CDR2 FRNRAP. In nucleotides, the CDR3 is TGTGCTAGTGGTTTGGCTTCAGGGACAGGGAACAATGAGCAGTTCTTC. Translation: CASGLASGTGNNEQFF.

The chain recombines TRBV6-8 with TRBJ1-5, with D uncertain. Trimming shortened V by 8 bases and J by 4 bases, and 12 bases separated the two germline ends. CDR1 is MNHGY and CDR2 is SAAAGT in the germline V gene. This CDR3 comprises 13 residues. This CDR3 is CASALSGNQPQHF. CDR3 nucleotides: TGTGCCAGCGCCTTGTCGGGTAATCAGCCCCAGCATTTT.

Judged by abundance, this clone is large. The chain is built from TRBV5-1 and TRBJ2-2; D is unclear. The germline V gene has CDR1 SGHRS and CDR2 YFSETQ. The CDR3 is made up of 14 amino acids. The germline V and J ends were trimmed by 6 bases and 0 bases, with 9 bases remaining between them. The CDR3 bases are TGCGCCAGCAACGCTCCTGCGAACACCGGGGAGCTGTTTTTT. This codes for CASNAPANTGELFF.

The rearrangement links TRBV7-5 to TRBJ1-2. TRBV7-5 is described as a pseudogene. The CDR3 loop spans 14 amino acids. CDR3: CASSWTDTTNGYTF. The CDR3 DNA is TGTGCCAGCAGCTGGACTGATACGACCAATGGCTACACCTTC.

The chain recombines TRBV19 with TRBJ1-2; 7 bases are a match to TRBD1. The CDR3 length is 14 residues. Trimming took 5 bases from V and 7 from J; bases not matched to a gene: 10. Germline loops: CDR1 LNHDA, CDR2 SQIVND (reference sequence). The CDR3 nucleotides are TGTGCCAGTAGTCCACCGACAGGGCGCTCTGGCTACACCTTC. Its translation is CASSPPTGRSGYTF.

Note on this clone: An end of the junction does not agree with germline; a read error may underlie this. CDR3 region: CASSDSSVGGLEQYF. DNA of the CDR3: TGTGCCAGCAGTGACTCGAGCGTAGGGGGACTCGAGCAGTACTTC. The chain has TRBV6-8 and TRBJ2-7, with D possibly called TRBD1 or TRBD2 (6 bases each). CDR1 MNHGY and CDR2 SAAAGT come from the germline V gene. The CDR3 extends over 15 amino acids.

The J gene is TRBJ2-3, the V gene TRBV5-1; D call uncertain. Trimming left V 0 bases short and J 3 bases short, with 8 bases between. The CDR3 consists of 14 residues. Germline CDR1 and CDR2: SGHRS and YFSETQ. DNA for the CDR3: TGCGCCAGCAGCTTGGTGTCACCGACAGATACGCAGTATTTT. Its translation: CASSLVSPTDTQYF.